This entry features one T cell receptor (beta chain) sequence. The entry originates in a study of CD8 T cells in Susac syndrome. Study-wide background: Patients with Susac syndrome had blood drawn and were at that point therapy-naive, on corticosteroids, or on intravenous immunoglobulin alone.

This CDR3 spans 15 amino acids. The J segment lost 1 base and the V segment lost 2 bases, leaving 3 bases of the junction unmatched. Germline loops: CDR1 SEHNR, CDR2 FQNEAQ (reference sequence). Random hexamers were used to reverse transcribe roughly 0.5 to 1 ug of RNA. The immunoSEQ assay covered 54 Vbeta and 13 Jbeta segments for CDR3. Via MiXCR, TCRdb re-called the immunoSEQ multiplex PCR reads, giving one row per CDR3 protein. In the table there are approximately 260,000 distinct CDR3 sequences, 90% to 97% of which are singletons. CD8+ and CD4+ T cells from blood underwent TCR beta sequencing. Isolation of CD8+ and CD4+ T cells was performed negatively, whereas enrichment of TEMRA cells was done by FACS.

This TCR was recovered from a human donor with Susac syndrome. This chain uses TRBV7-9 with TRBJ2-5; 8 nucleotides match TRBD2. Sample: CD4+ T cells from PBMCs. Here the CDR3 DNA reads TGTGCCAGCAGCTTATTAAGCGGGAGCCAAGAGACCCAGTACTTC. This translates into CASSLLSGSQETQYF. The full variable domain, rest sourced from reference TRBV7-9 and TRBJ2-5, is DTGVSQNPRHKITKRGQNVTFRCDPISEHNRLYWYRQTLGQGPEFLTYFQNEAQLEKSRLLSDRFSAERPKGSFSTLEIQRTEQGDSAMYLCASSLLSGSQETQYFGPGTRLLVL.